This TCR beta chain was recovered during a study of hypomethylating agent response in myelodysplastic syndrome. Across the whole study: The mean patient age was approximately 72 +/- 6.3 years, and diploid cytogenetics predominated.

Sequencing used immunoSEQ multiplex PCR; TCRdb keeps in-frame clones, though not all of them. The table has almost 7,500 clones, around nine tenths seen once. Sequencing was performed on bone marrow, taken before or after starting hypomethylating agent treatment for myelodysplastic syndrome (not recorded which). This sequence was found in a human donor with myelodysplastic syndrome.

The CDR3 DNA follows: TGCGCCAGCAGCCAAGATGGGGGGGGCACCGGGGAGCTGTTTTTT. Encoded protein: CASSQDGGGTGELFF. The chain carries TRBV4-1 and TRBJ2-2, with TRBD2 matching 7 bases. Unmatched junction bases numbered 2, after V lost 0 bases and J lost 4 bases. The CDR3 is 15 amino acids. The germline gives CDR1 MGHRA, CDR2 YSYEKL.